This TCR beta chain came from a study of control samples from healthy donors and cancer patients. TCRdb's table, derived via immunoSEQ multiplex PCR, lists solely in-frame clones and lacks some. The sample includes roughly 52,000 clones, 95% to 97% seen only once; the top ten take 1.5% to 2%. The V gene's germline CDR1 is SGHRS and CDR2 YFSETQ. The V gene end was trimmed by 2 bases and the J gene end by 0 bases; junction bases not matched to a gene: 4. The CDR3 has 16 amino acids. The rearrangement joins TRBV5-1 to TRBJ2-7; 11 nucleotides match TRBD2. The sequenced sample was blood. The origin of this receptor is a woman in her 30s in good health. CDR3 region: CASSFPGTSGSYEQYF. CDR3 nucleotide sequence: TGCGCCAGCAGCTTCCCCGGGACTAGCGGCTCCTACGAGCAGTACTTC.